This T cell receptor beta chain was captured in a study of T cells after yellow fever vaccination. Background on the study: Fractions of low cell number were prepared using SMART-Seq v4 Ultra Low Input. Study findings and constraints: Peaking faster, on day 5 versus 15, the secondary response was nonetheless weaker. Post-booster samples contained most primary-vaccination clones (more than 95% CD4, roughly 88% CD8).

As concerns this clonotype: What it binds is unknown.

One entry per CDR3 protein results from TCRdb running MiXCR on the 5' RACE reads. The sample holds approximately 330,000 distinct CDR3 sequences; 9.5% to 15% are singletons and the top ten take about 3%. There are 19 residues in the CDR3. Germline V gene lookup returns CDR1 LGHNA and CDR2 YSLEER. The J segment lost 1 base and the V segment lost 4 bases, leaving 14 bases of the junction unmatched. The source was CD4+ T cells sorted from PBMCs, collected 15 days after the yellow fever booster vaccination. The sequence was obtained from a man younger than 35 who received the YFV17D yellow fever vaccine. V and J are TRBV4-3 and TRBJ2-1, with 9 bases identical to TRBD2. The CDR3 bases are TGCGCCAGCAGCCCAAGAGAAGCGGGGGGCCTATTTTCCTACAATGAGCAGTTCTTC. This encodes CASSPREAGGLFSYNEQFF.